This TCR beta chain was captured by sequencing in a study of blood T cell repertoires in COVID-19. In the study overall: Acute-phase and convalescent COVID-19 samples originated in the United States, Italy and Spain.

In the authors' methods: Estimates of nucleated cell counts were drawn from the amplification of reference gene primers. Repertoires were generated with immunoSEQ multiplex PCR, while TCRdb's copy carries only in-frame clones and drops some. For V, J and clone size, that table is used; D and trimming come from the DNA. The repertoire includes about 320,000 clones, approximately 82% of them detected once, and 1% to 1.5% sits in the top ten. Trimming shortened V by 5 bases and J by 4 bases, and 6 bases separated the two germline ends. The CDR3 is 11 residues long. Germline V gene sequence: CDR1 SGHTA, CDR2 FQGNSA.

The chain is built from TRBV7-2 and TRBJ2-7; D gene ambiguous. This TCR was recovered from a woman aged 50 to 65 with acute or convalescent COVID-19. Sequenced: peripheral blood. CDR3 amino acids: CASSPLYEQYF. CDR3 nucleotides: TGTGCCAGCAGCCCTTTGTACGAGCAGTACTTC. Full variable domain (outside the CDR3, taken from reference TRBV7-2 and TRBJ2-7): GAGVSQSPSNKVTEKGKDVELRCDPISGHTALYWYRQSLGQGLEFLIYFQGNSAPDKSGLPSDRFSAERTGGSVSTLTIQRTQQEDSAVYLCASSPLYEQYFGPGTRLTVT.